This TCR beta chain was sequenced during a study of blood T cell repertoires in COVID-19. In the study overall: Acute and convalescent COVID-19 specimens originated in the United States, Italy and Spain. PBMCs, B-cell-depleted T cells, or T cells were the source of the cDNA or gDNA that made up the material.

Germline assignment: CDR1 LNHDA and CDR2 SQIVND (reference sequence). The V segment lost 6 bases and the J segment 7 bases; nucleotides outside the gene matches: 11. This CDR3 comprises 14 residues. In the authors' methods: The authors estimated nucleated cell counts from reference gene primer amplification. TCRdb's copy holds only in-frame clones and misses some; the assay was immunoSEQ multiplex PCR. Clone size and the V and J calls come from that table; the DNA yielded D and trimming. The sample contains approximately 150,000 clones, around nine tenths of which appear only once. Sequenced material: peripheral blood. The chain employs TRBV19 and TRBJ1-2; 7 bases map to TRBD1. The TCR originated in a man aged 60-69 years with active or convalescent COVID-19. The CDR3 loop reads CASRDPGQYTGYTF. Written as DNA, the CDR3 is TGTGCCAGTAGGGACCCGGGACAGTATACTGGCTACACCTTC.